These 27 T cell receptor beta chains were sequenced from one sample in a study of T-cell reconstitution after alpha-beta-depleted transplantation in children. The authors prepared the TCRbeta library with unique molecular identifiers. Via MiXCR, TCRdb re-called the PCR reads, giving one row per CDR3 protein. The profile covers 70,000 to 95,000 distinct CDR3 sequences, with 12% appearing a single time and 14% taken by the ten largest. The material was PBMCs from the stem cell graft donor, obtained from the stem cell graft. These receptors were obtained from a human donor who donated a stem cell graft to a child with inherited bone marrow failure.

This clonotype showed up just a few times. The chain has TRBV18 and TRBJ1-5, with D tentatively TRBD1 (5 bases). From germline, CDR1 is KGHSH and CDR2 LQKENI. The CDR3 has 13 amino acids. V gave up 2 bases and J gave up 5 bases, with 7 bases separating them. CDR3 sequence (DNA): TGTGCCAGCTCACCAGCGGGGCATCAGCCCCAGCATTTT. Amino acid sequence: CASSPAGHQPQHF.

This clonotype was seen many times. V usage is TRBV14 and J usage is TRBJ2-5; D tentatively fits TRBD1 or TRBD2 (6 bases each). V lost 1 base, J lost 5 bases, and 14 bases lay in between. The CDR3 covers 15 residues. CDR1 SGHDN and CDR2 FVKESK come from the germline V gene. The CDR3 is CASSQVGGTDETQYF. CDR3 sequence (DNA): TGTGCCAGCAGCCAAGTCGGGGGCACGGACGAGACCCAGTACTTC.

This clonotype appeared many times. V and J are TRBV6-1 and TRBJ1-6; 7 bases are shared with TRBD1. CDR3 length: 14 amino acids. Germline V lookup: CDR1 MNHNS, CDR2 SASEGT. Trimming at V came to 6 bases and at J to 8 bases, leaving 7 bases not matched to a gene. CDR3 region: CASRDTGDYSPLHF. CDR3 nucleotide sequence: TGTGCCAGCAGAGATACAGGGGACTATTCACCCCTCCACTTT.

This clonotype was seen repeatedly, ten times or more. The V call is TRBV7-2, the J call TRBJ2-6; the D gene is possibly TRBD1 (6 bases). V lost 6 bases and J 4 bases, leaving 16 bases between the germline ends. The CDR3 contains 16 residues. CDR1 and CDR2 from the germline V gene are SGHTA and FQGNSA. The CDR3, as DNA: TGTGCCAGCAGACCAGCCAGGGGTGCAGGGGCCAACGTCCTGACTTTC. This sequence encodes CASRPARGAGANVLTF.

This clonotype was seen many times. This chain joins TRBV9 and TRBJ1-2, with a tentative D call TRBD1 (5 bases). Germline assignment: CDR1 SGDLS and CDR2 YYNGEE. This CDR3 has 12 amino acids. Trimming stripped 4 bases from V and 8 bases from J, with 12 bases between. The CDR3 nucleotides are TGTGCCAGCAGCCTCGGGGGTGGAGGCTACACCTTC. Amino acids: CASSLGGGGYTF.

This chain connects TRBV6-1 to TRBJ1-2; D is unresolved. From germline, CDR1 is MNHNS and CDR2 SASEGT. V dropped 3 bases and J dropped 7 bases, with 12 bases sitting between them. The CDR3 consists of 13 residues. The CDR3 DNA reads TGTGCCAGCAGTGACTTCGGGGTGGGTGGCTACACCTTC. Protein sequence: CASSDFGVGGYTF.

The chain has TRBV28 and TRBJ2-5; 8 nucleotides match TRBD1. Germline CDR1 is MDHEN and CDR2 is SYDVKM. Trimming took 6 bases from V and 4 from J; bases not matched to a gene: 7. The CDR3 totals 14 residues. The CDR3 region has the DNA TGTGCCAGCAGCCCCCCAGGGGGCCCAGAGACCCAGTACTTC. This encodes CASSPPGGPETQYF.

This clonotype was seen ten or more times. The rearrangement uses TRBV7-9 and TRBJ2-5; D not resolved. CDR1 and CDR2 (germline): SEHNR, FQNEAQ (reference sequence). This CDR3 is 14 amino acids long. Trimming stripped 1 base from V and 2 bases from J, with 8 bases between. CDR3 sequence: CASSLGWGQETQYF. The CDR3, as DNA: TGTGCCAGCAGCTTAGGCTGGGGTCAAGAGACCCAGTACTTC.

The rearrangement uses TRBV9 and TRBJ2-3; TRBD2 agrees at 9 bases. Germline trimming cut 4 bases from V and 4 bases from J; bases unmatched to any gene: 19. CDR1 is SGDLS, CDR2 YYNGEE, per germline. The CDR3 covers 19 residues. The CDR3 nucleotides are TGTGCCAGCAGCCCCCACGGCGGGAGGGCCGGGATCTTCGCAGATACGCAGTATTTT. Translated: CASSPHGGRAGIFADTQYF.

This clonotype was found many times. The V and J genes are TRBV16 and TRBJ1-2; D is undetermined. The CDR3 has 11 residues. Germline V gives CDR1 KGHSY, CDR2 FQNENV. Trimming removed 4 bases at V and 8 bases at J, with 8 bases between. The CDR3 loop is CASSPAWGYTF. The CDR3 region has the DNA TGTGCCAGCAGCCCCGCGTGGGGCTACACCTTC.

This clonotype has ten or more counts. This chain connects TRBV9 to TRBJ1-4; D call uncertain. Between the trimmed V and J ends, which lost 2 bases and 11 bases, there was a span of 13 bases. This CDR3 comprises 13 residues. Germline lookup yields CDR1 SGDLS and CDR2 YYNGEE. The CDR3 bases are TGTGCCAGCAGCGTGGGGAGTAGCGGGAAACTGTTTTTT. Translating gives CASSVGSSGKLFF.

There are a few counts of this clonotype. The V and J genes are TRBV10-3 and TRBJ2-1; 7 nucleotides line up with TRBD2. The CDR3 is 15 residues long. Germline V gene data show CDR1 as ENHRY and CDR2 as SYGVKD. The trim removed 2 bases at V and 6 bases at J, leaving 7 bases unmatched. The CDR3 bases are TGTGCCATCAGTGAGCCGCGCGGGGGTCCCAATGAGCAGTTCTTC. Translating it yields CAISEPRGGPNEQFF.

The CDR3 loop reads CASSLNRGTNTGELFF. For the CDR3, the DNA is TGTGCCAGCAGCTTAAACAGGGGTACGAACACCGGGGAGCTGTTTTTT. This sequence joins TRBV5-4 and TRBJ2-2; 7 bases are shared with TRBD1. The J segment lost 0 bases and the V segment lost 2 bases, leaving 4 bases of the junction unmatched. The CDR3 spans 16 residues. Germline values: CDR1 SGHNT, CDR2 YYREEE (reference sequence).

In its sample, this clonotype was seen many times. This chain uses TRBV6-5 with TRBJ2-2; D is possibly TRBD1 or TRBD2 (6 bases each). In germline, CDR1 is MNHEY, CDR2 SVGAGI. Trimming pared 4 bases from V and 5 bases from J, leaving 20 bases between. The CDR3 extends over 17 amino acids. CDR3 sequence reads: CASSSYYRQAGTGELFF. CDR3 in DNA: TGTGCCAGCAGTTCTTACTACCGACAGGCGGGGACCGGGGAGCTGTTTTTT.

This clonotype was recorded many times. The gene calls are TRBV5-5 and TRBJ2-1, with TRBD2 matching 7 bases. V shed 0 bases and J 8 bases; nucleotides not matched to a gene: 5. CDR1 is SGHKS and CDR2 is YYEKEE in the germline V gene (reference sequence). The CDR3 loop spans 14 amino acids. The CDR3 is CASSLAWAGDEQFF. The CDR3, as DNA: TGTGCCAGCAGCTTGGCATGGGCGGGGGATGAGCAGTTCTTC.

This clonotype came up many times. This rearrangement joins TRBV20-1 to TRBJ2-7, with no clear D. CDR1 and CDR2 from the germline V gene are DFQATT and SNEGSKA (reference sequence). The CDR3 has 11 residues. V was clipped by 3 bases and J by 0 bases, with 3 bases between them. In nucleotides, the CDR3 is TGCAGTGCTAGGCCCTCCTACGAGCAGTACTTC. Translating gives CSARPSYEQYF.

The genes are TRBV5-4 and TRBJ2-5; the D is unclear. This CDR3 is built from 13 residues. The germline V gene encodes CDR1 SGHNT and CDR2 YYREEE (reference sequence). V was clipped by 4 bases and J by 1 base, with 8 bases between them. CDR3 nucleotides: TGTGCCAGCAGCCCCGGGCGCCAAGAGACCCAGTACTTC. This encodes CASSPGRQETQYF.

In nucleotides, the CDR3 is TGCAGCGTTGTAAAGCAGGGGCGACACGAGCAGTACTTC. Its translation is CSVVKQGRHEQYF. The chain employs TRBV29-1 and TRBJ2-7, with D possibly matching TRBD1 (6 bases). With 4 bases removed from V and 5 bases from J, the gap between germline ends came to 15 bases. The germline V gene encodes CDR1 SQVTM and CDR2 ANQGSEA. The CDR3 runs to 13 residues.

This clonotype was detected ten times or more. The rearrangement links TRBV12-3 or TRBV12-4 to TRBJ1-2; D is possibly TRBD1 (6 bases). The CDR3 loop spans 16 amino acids. Trimming took off 6 bases at V and 8 bases at J, with 25 bases between the two ends. The chain's CDR3 is CASSPTSGAGAGGYTF. CDR3 coding DNA: TGTGCCAGCAGCCCAACCTCAGGGGCTGGGGCGGGAGGCTACACCTTC.

This clonotype showed up many times. The CDR3 reads CASSFAGVGYGYTF. The CDR3 region has the DNA TGTGCCAGCAGCTTCGCGGGGGTCGGCTATGGCTACACCTTC. The chain carries TRBV7-2 and TRBJ1-2, with D maybe TRBD1 (5 bases). The germline CDR1 and CDR2 sequences are SGHTA and FQGNSA. The CDR3 runs 14 residues. V shed 3 bases and J shed 4 bases, with 12 bases lying between them.

In this sample, this clonotype turned up many times. The genes are TRBV11-2 and TRBJ2-2, with no clear D. Per germline, CDR1 SGHAT and CDR2 FQNNGV. This CDR3 has 14 residues. Trimming left V 5 bases short and J 7 bases short, with 14 bases between. The CDR3, as DNA: TGTGCCAGCAGCCCGGGCCAAATTATCGGGGAGCTGTTTTTT. This sequence encodes CASSPGQIIGELFF.

This clonotype has ten or more counts. The chain has TRBV7-6 and TRBJ1-2; D gene unclear. V dropped 1 base and J dropped 8 bases, with 14 bases sitting between them. There are 14 residues in the CDR3. Per the germline V gene, CDR1 is SGHVS and CDR2 is FNYEAQ. CDR3 sequence: CASSLGDPAGGYTF. CDR3 in DNA: TGTGCCAGCAGCTTAGGTGACCCCGCGGGGGGCTACACCTTC.

This clonotype has at least ten counts. This sequence joins TRBV5-1 and TRBJ2-5, with no clear D. The germline V gene encodes CDR1 SGHRS and CDR2 YFSETQ. Trimming pared 4 bases from V and 2 bases from J, leaving 15 bases between. This CDR3 region has 15 residues. For the CDR3, the DNA is TGCGCCAGCAGCCCTTCGGCAGATAGTCAAGAGACCCAGTACTTC. It specifies CASSPSADSQETQYF.

The table lists this clonotype with a few counts. This chain links TRBV27 with TRBJ2-1, with TRBD1 identical over 8 bases. V dropped 2 bases and J dropped 10; count of bases not matched to a gene: 10. Germline loops: CDR1 MNHEY, CDR2 SMNVEV (reference sequence). The CDR3 has 15 residues. CDR3 region: CASSLRQGASGEQFF. CDR3 in DNA: TGTGCCAGCAGTTTACGGCAGGGGGCATCCGGCGAGCAGTTCTTC.

V and J are TRBV4-1 and TRBJ2-5, with a weak D call TRBD1 (5 bases). Trimming cost V 8 bases and J 5 bases, with 24 bases left between them. The CDR3 spans 16 residues. Germline CDR1 and CDR2: MGHRA and YSYEKL. In DNA form, the CDR3 reads TGCGCCAGCTTACCCAACAGGACCTTTCTCAGGGAGACCCAGTACTTC. This translates into CASLPNRTFLRETQYF.

This clonotype was picked up many times. The chain employs TRBV12-3 or TRBV12-4 and TRBJ1-1, with D hard to call. This CDR3 contains 17 residues. V dropped 3 bases and J dropped 0 bases, with 17 bases sitting between them. The CDR3 DNA follows: TGTGCCAGCAGTTTGCCCCAATCTTCGTCATTGAACACTGAAGCTTTCTTT. Translating gives CASSLPQSSSLNTEAFF.

This clonotype was counted many times. The genes are TRBV28 and TRBJ2-1, with D possibly TRBD1 on 5 matching bases. The V gene's germline CDR1 is MDHEN and CDR2 SYDVKM. V lost 2 bases, J lost 2 bases, and 10 bases lay in between. This CDR3 spans 15 amino acids. CDR3 protein: CASSLGAGPYNEQFF. CDR3 bases: TGTGCCAGCAGTTTAGGGGCAGGGCCCTACAATGAGCAGTTCTTC.